Below, 21 T cell receptor beta chains from the same sample are listed, as sequenced in a study of T cells in Graves' hyperthyroidism and ophthalmopathy. RNA transcripts yielded amplified TCR beta CDR3 regions. RT-PCR in the first round (using the HTBI primer set) targeted the TCR CDR3. TCRdb used MiXCR to reprocess the multiplex PCR reads, holding one entry per CDR3 protein. This table holds around 190,000 distinct CDR3 sequences, 17% found once. The material sequenced was blood. Every receptor here comes from a woman between 50 and 59 years old with Graves' hyperthyroidism.

This clonotype was seen more than once but under ten times. The V gene is TRBV28, the J gene TRBJ1-5, with a possible D match to TRBD1 (5 bases). Germline CDR1 and CDR2: MDHEN and SYDVKM. Trimming removed 3 bases at V and 7 bases at J, with 13 bases between. This CDR3 is built from 14 residues. DNA of the CDR3: TGTGCCAGCAGTTTGAGGGGAGTGGGGCAGCCCCAGCATTTT. Its protein is CASSLRGVGQPQHF.

This clonotype was picked up many times. The chain has TRBV7-8 and TRBJ2-5; D is uncertain. Trimming left V 1 base short and J 9 bases short, with 24 bases between. The length of the CDR3 is 17 residues. Germline CDR1 SGHVS, CDR2 FQNEAQ. For the CDR3, the DNA is TGTGCCAGCAGCTTAGGATCCCAGGCACACCAGAGAGTGGCCCAGTACTTC. Translated, it gives CASSLGSQAHQRVAQYF.

The chain is built from TRBV6-5 and TRBJ2-5; the D call may be TRBD1 or TRBD2 (5 bases each). The CDR3 consists of 14 residues. Germline V gene sequence: CDR1 MNHEY, CDR2 SVGAGI. Trimming cost V 2 bases and J 0 bases, with 7 bases left between them. The CDR3 bases are TGTGCCAGCAGTTACGTGGGGGACCAAGAGACCCAGTACTTC. Amino acids: CASSYVGDQETQYF.

This chain uses TRBV9 with TRBJ1-6; no reliable D call. V lost 0 bases and J lost 10, with 11 bases in between. Germline assignment: CDR1 SGDLS and CDR2 YYNGEE. The CDR3 consists of 14 residues. The CDR3 DNA reads as TGTGCCAGCAGCGTAGAACGGGGTCGATCACCCCTCCACTTT. It specifies CASSVERGRSPLHF.

This clonotype was counted between two and nine times. The rearrangement links TRBV7-2 to TRBJ1-4, with TRBD1 matching 9 bases. V lost 6 bases and J lost 6; bases outside the gene matches: 11. Germline V gene lookup returns CDR1 SGHTA and CDR2 FQGNSA. This CDR3 has 16 amino acids. CDR3 DNA: TGTGCCAGCAGACACAAGCCGGGACAGGGTGATGAAAAACTGTTTTTT. Residues: CASRHKPGQGDEKLFF. Supplemented by reference TRBV7-2 and TRBJ1-4, the full variable domain reads GAGVSQSPSNKVTEKGKDVELRCDPISGHTALYWYRQSLGQGLEFLIYFQGNSAPDKSGLPSDRFSAERTGGSVSTLTIQRTQQEDSAVYLCASRHKPGQGDEKLFFGSGTQLSVL.

This clonotype was detected many times. This chain connects TRBV20-1 to TRBJ2-5; D is undetermined. Looked up from germline, CDR1 is DFQATT and CDR2 is SNEGSKA (reference sequence). Trimming removed 0 bases at V and 4 bases at J, with 15 bases between. The CDR3 sequence is 15 residues long. CDR3 DNA sequence: TGCAGTGCTAGAGATCCGGTCGGAGAAGGAGAGACCCAGTACTTC. Encoded protein: CSARDPVGEGETQYF.

This clonotype was seen ten or more times. The chain employs TRBV7-9 and TRBJ2-7; D may be TRBD2 (5 bases). V was clipped by 5 bases and J by 6 bases, with 17 bases between them. The CDR3 spans 14 residues. In germline, CDR1 is SEHNR, CDR2 FQNEAQ (reference sequence). As DNA, the CDR3 is TGTGCCAGCAGCACAGAACTAGTAGGCGGCGAGCAGTACTTC. Its protein is CASSTELVGGEQYF. Combining the CDR3 with reference TRBV7-9 and TRBJ2-7 gives the whole variable domain DTGVSQNPRHKITKRGQNVTFRCDPISEHNRLYWYRQTLGQGPEFLTYFQNEAQLEKSRLLSDRFSAERPKGSFSTLEIQRTEQGDSAMYLCASSTELVGGEQYFGPGTRLTVT.

This clonotype was recorded only once. The V call is TRBV7-8, the J call TRBJ2-7; tentatively, D is TRBD1 (6 bases). The V gene lost 4 bases and the J gene lost 6 bases, with 10 bases spanning the gap. CDR1 and CDR2 (germline): SGHVS, FQNEAQ. The CDR3 covers 12 residues. The CDR3 loop reads CASSSPRGEQYF. The CDR3 coding sequence is TGTGCCAGCAGCTCCCCCAGGGGCGAGCAGTACTTC.

This clonotype was detected a few times. The V gene is TRBV19, the J gene TRBJ1-2; D remains unclear. This CDR3 has 13 amino acids. Germline lookup yields CDR1 LNHDA and CDR2 SQIVND (reference sequence). Trimming removed 1 base at V and 5 bases at J, with 8 bases between. This chain's CDR3 is CASSIVPPYGYTF. CDR3 coding DNA: TGTGCCAGTAGTATAGTCCCTCCTTATGGCTACACCTTC.

This clonotype has a count of ten or more. The chain employs TRBV3-1 and TRBJ2-7; D might be TRBD1 or TRBD2, each matching 5 bases. The CDR3 consists of 14 residues. CDR1 is LGHDT and CDR2 is YNNKEL in the germline V gene (reference sequence). The ends were cut back, 4 bases at V and 1 base at J, with 11 bases in the middle. The CDR3: CASSRRDGSYEQYF. The CDR3 bases are TGTGCCAGCAGCCGAAGGGACGGATCCTACGAGCAGTACTTC.

The sample holds a few counts of this clonotype. The rearrangement uses TRBV11-3 and TRBJ2-1, with 15 nucleotides matching TRBD2. Germline-derived CDR1 and CDR2 are SGHNT and YENEEA. Losses at the gene ends were 5 bases for V and 9 bases for J; bases not matched to a gene: 8. The CDR3 consists of 16 residues. Written as DNA, the CDR3 is TGTGCCAGCAGCGAGACCCCGGGACTAGCGGGGGGTGAGCAGTTCTTC. Amino acids: CASSETPGLAGGEQFF.

The CDR3 loop is CASSWGENHSPLHF. CDR3 nucleotide sequence: TGTGCCAGCAGTTGGGGGGAAAATCATTCACCCCTCCACTTT. V gene TRBV2 combines with J gene TRBJ1-6; the D gene is possibly TRBD1 (5 bases). The CDR3 covers 14 residues. CDR1 SNHLY and CDR2 FYNNEI come from the germline V gene. Deletions cut 5 bases from V and 8 bases from J, with 13 bases between. Full variable domain (missing parts from reference TRBV2 and TRBJ1-6): EPEVTQTPSHQVTQMGQEVILRCVPISNHLYFYWYRQILGQKVEFLVSFYNNEISEKSEIFDDQFSVERPDGSNFTLKIRSTKLEDSAMYFCASSWGENHSPLHFGNGTRLTVT.

This clonotype appeared a few times. This sequence joins TRBV6-5 and TRBJ2-1, with TRBD1 matching 8 bases. Germline V gene lookup returns CDR1 MNHEY and CDR2 SVGAGI. The CDR3 covers 15 residues. Unmatched junction bases numbered 1, after V lost 0 bases and J lost 3 bases. The CDR3 loop reads CASSYSGTGYNEQFF. CDR3 DNA: TGTGCCAGCAGTTACTCGGGGACAGGCTACAATGAGCAGTTCTTC.

There are many counts of this clonotype. The CDR3 DNA sequence: TGTGCCAGCAGTTACCCGACAGACCCCTACGAGCAGTACTTC. Protein product: CASSYPTDPYEQYF. This chain links TRBV6-5 with TRBJ2-7, with D possibly TRBD1 on 5 matching bases. Per the germline V gene, CDR1 is MNHEY and CDR2 is SVGAGI. The CDR3 covers 14 residues. V lost 2 bases, J lost 2 bases, and 10 bases lay in between.

V is TRBV19 and J is TRBJ1-2; 8 positions agree with TRBD1. This CDR3 spans 15 amino acids. CDR1 and CDR2 (germline): LNHDA, SQIVND (reference sequence). The V and J ends lost 3 bases and 3 bases, in that order; junction bases with no gene match: 6. The CDR3 loop reads CASSIPDRVHYGYTF. CDR3 nucleotides: TGTGCCAGTAGTATCCCGGACAGGGTACACTATGGCTACACCTTC. Based on the CDR3 plus reference TRBV19 and TRBJ1-2, the full variable domain is DGGITQSPKYLFRKEGQNVTLSCEQNLNHDAMYWYRQDPGQGLRLIYYSQIVNDFQKGDIAEGYSVSREKKESFPLTVTSAQKNPTAFYLCASSIPDRVHYGYTFGSGTRLTVV.

The rearrangement links TRBV20-1 to TRBJ2-4, with TRBD2 identical over 9 bases. J gave up 1 base and V 6 bases, and 10 bases lay outside the gene matches. The length of the CDR3 is 16 residues. CDR1 DFQATT and CDR2 SNEGSKA come from the germline V gene (reference sequence). CDR3 DNA sequence: TGCAGTGCCAAACATAGCGGGAGTGGGGCCAAAAACATTCAGTACTTC. It yields the protein CSAKHSGSGAKNIQYF.

This clonotype was picked up a small number of times. CDR3 in amino acids: CAWSYGWGTGELFF. CDR3 nucleotide sequence: TGTGCCTGGAGCTACGGGTGGGGCACCGGGGAGCTGTTTTTT. The genes are TRBV30 and TRBJ2-2; D not certain. The V gene's germline CDR1 is GTSNPN and CDR2 SVGIG (reference sequence). The CDR3 is 14 residues long. Trimming shortened V by 3 bases and J by 4 bases, and 12 bases separated the two germline ends.

The chain combines TRBV4-2 with TRBJ2-1; 10 bases are a match to TRBD2. The CDR3 is 16 residues long. Germline assignment: CDR1 LGHNA and CDR2 YNFKEQ. Germline trimming cut 7 bases from V and 4 bases from J; bases unmatched to any gene: 10. CDR3 sequence (DNA): TGTGCCAGCATGGGGAGGGGGACTAGCGTTTACAATGAGCAGTTCTTC. It is translated as CASMGRGTSVYNEQFF.

The V gene is TRBV18, the J gene TRBJ2-1; no clear D gene. The V end was cut by 2 bases, the J end by 8 bases, with 7 bases between. Looked up from germline, CDR1 is KGHSH and CDR2 is LQKENI. The CDR3 runs to 12 residues. The CDR3 protein is CASSPSRDEQFF. The CDR3, as DNA: TGTGCCAGCTCACCATCTCGTGATGAGCAGTTCTTC.

CDR3 in DNA: TGCAGTGCTAGACAGGGGTCGGTGGAGACCCAGTACTTC. This codes for CSARQGSVETQYF. This chain joins TRBV20-1 and TRBJ2-5; possibly TRBD1 for D (6 bases). The length of the CDR3 is 13 residues. V was clipped by 2 bases and J by 5 bases, with 12 bases between them. The germline gives CDR1 DFQATT, CDR2 SNEGSKA (reference sequence).

This clonotype appeared many times. V is TRBV7-3 and J is TRBJ2-7; 8 nucleotides line up with TRBD1. Per the germline V gene, CDR1 is SGHTA and CDR2 is FQGTGA. The V and J ends lost 5 bases and 6 bases, in that order; junction bases with no gene match: 12. This CDR3 comprises 15 residues. CDR3 residues: CASSPRTGSYREQYF. CDR3 nucleotide sequence: TGTGCCAGCAGCCCCCGGACAGGGTCGTACCGCGAGCAGTACTTC.